This paragraph covers one T cell receptor beta chain sequence. What it binds is not known. These data are taken from a study of beta chain features in type 1 diabetes. This CDR3 is built from 12 residues. The V gene lost 2 bases and the J gene lost 8 bases, with 7 bases spanning the gap. CDR1 is KGHSH and CDR2 is LQKENI in the germline V gene. Study results and caveats: Individuals with type 1 diabetes displayed fewer insertions and more deletions at VDJ junctions. PCR could preferentially amplify shorter templates, alike in patients and controls.

Based on CD45RO/CCR7/CD25/CD127/CD95/CD27, CD4+ regulatory, stem cell-like memory, naive and central memory cells were sorted. The entirety of the isolated RNA underwent reverse transcription, so expressed TCRB transcripts were sequenced. About 3.6 million reads was the average for naive, central memory and regulatory T cell samples. Profiled with immunoSEQ multiplex PCR; TCRdb holds only in-frame clones, not every one. The table includes fewer than 900,000 clones, about a sixth detected once. The sample was naive CD4+ T cells from blood. The chain recombines TRBV18 with TRBJ2-4; D remains ambiguous. The receptor's source is a woman under 30 in good health. The CDR3 loop is CASSPGLDIQYF. CDR3 in DNA: TGTGCCAGCTCACCAGGGTTAGACATTCAGTACTTC.